This passage covers 20 T cell receptor beta chains from one sample sequenced in a study of OX40 agonist ivuxolimab in advanced cancers. Generated by immunoSEQ multiplex PCR, the TCRdb table keeps only in-frame clones and is missing some. This sample has about 98,000 clones, with about 83% found just once. The sample consisted of CD4+ or CD8+ T cells sorted from blood, taken in a trial of the OX40 agonist ivuxolimab. These receptors originate from an adult with an advanced solid tumor such as melanoma, head and neck, liver or kidney cancer.

The rearrangement joins TRBV28 to TRBJ2-3; D is unresolved. Germline CDR1 and CDR2: MDHEN and SYDVKM. The CDR3 is 11 amino acids. Trimming stripped 4 bases from V and 5 bases from J, with 4 bases between. CDR3: CASSWIDTQYF. In DNA, the CDR3 is TGTGCCAGCAGTTGGATAGATACGCAGTATTTT.

The V gene is TRBV5-4, the J gene TRBJ2-7; the D call may be TRBD1 or TRBD2 (6 bases each). Trimming stripped 4 bases from V and 4 bases from J, with 18 bases between. The CDR3 consists of 15 residues. CDR1 is SGHNT, CDR2 YYREEE, per germline (reference sequence). The CDR3 loop is CASSPTSGGRYEQYF. The CDR3 DNA reads as TGTGCCAGCAGCCCGACTAGTGGGGGGCGATACGAGCAGTACTTC.

This sequence joins TRBV19 and TRBJ1-4; weak D call: TRBD1 (5 bases). Deletions cut 4 bases from V and 11 bases from J, with 17 bases between. The CDR3 has 14 amino acids. CDR1 and CDR2 from the germline V gene are LNHDA and SQIVND (reference sequence). The CDR3 bases are TGTGCCAGTAGTACGGGGGTTTCCGGTGATAAACTGTTTTTT. This encodes CASSTGVSGDKLFF.

The J gene is TRBJ1-4, the V gene TRBV4-1; 7 bases map to TRBD1. V lost 3 bases, J lost 7 bases, and 5 bases stayed unmatched. The CDR3 is 14 residues long. Per the germline V gene, CDR1 is MGHRA and CDR2 is YSYEKL. The CDR3 sequence is CASSQTGLSEKLFF. CDR3 DNA sequence: TGCGCCAGCAGCCAGACAGGGTTAAGTGAAAAACTGTTTTTT.

The chain uses TRBV7-9 and TRBJ2-1; TRBD1 matches 9 bases. Trimming took 0 bases from V and 5 from J; bases not matched to a gene: 5. Germline V gives CDR1 SEHNR, CDR2 FQNEAQ (reference sequence). The CDR3 consists of 16 residues. In nucleotides, the CDR3 is TGTGCCAGCAGCTTAGCACCAGGACAGGGGAACAATGAGCAGTTCTTC. It specifies CASSLAPGQGNNEQFF.

The chain has TRBV18 and TRBJ1-2; D is perhaps TRBD1 (6 bases). The CDR3 is 16 residues long. Trimming shortened V by 6 bases and J by 3 bases, and 20 bases separated the two germline ends. The V gene's germline CDR1 is KGHSH and CDR2 LQKENI. The CDR3 sequence is CASSETGPPSHYGYTF. The CDR3 DNA reads as TGTGCCAGCTCGGAAACAGGGCCCCCATCTCACTATGGCTACACCTTC.

This clone has just a few counts. The chain uses TRBV5-4 and TRBJ1-3, with 8 bases aligning to TRBD1. Per the germline V gene, CDR1 is SGHNT and CDR2 is YYREEE (reference sequence). V was clipped by 4 bases and J by 7 bases; unmatched bases: 10. This CDR3 region has 15 residues. CDR3 loop: CASSPWDRRENTIYF. The CDR3 nucleotides are TGTGCCAGCAGCCCTTGGGACAGGCGCGAGAACACCATATATTTT.

This chain links TRBV9 with TRBJ2-3; TRBD1 might be the D (6 bases). V was clipped by 1 base and J by 1 base, with 13 bases between them. Germline loops: CDR1 SGDLS, CDR2 YYNGEE. This CDR3 contains 16 residues. The CDR3 spells CASSVRGSLGTDTQYF. CDR3 coding DNA: TGTGCCAGCAGCGTAAGGGGGTCGCTGGGCACAGATACGCAGTATTTT.

V gene TRBV7-3 combines with J gene TRBJ2-7; D uncertain. CDR3 length equals 17 residues. The germline CDR1 and CDR2 sequences are SGHTA and FQGTGA. Deletions cut 1 base from V and 2 bases from J, with 18 bases between. The CDR3 is CASSLRGAASVPYEQYF. Written as DNA, the CDR3 is TGTGCCAGCAGCTTAAGAGGCGCGGCATCCGTCCCCTACGAGCAGTACTTC.

This chain links TRBV7-3 with TRBJ2-5; 10 bases line up with TRBD1. Germline trimming cut 3 bases from V and 5 bases from J; bases unmatched to any gene: 9. Germline-derived CDR1 and CDR2 are SGHTA and FQGTGA. This CDR3 is 16 amino acids long. DNA for the CDR3: TGTGCCAGCAGCTTCTCCGGGACAGGGGCGGGGGAGACCCAGTACTTC. Residues: CASSFSGTGAGETQYF.

This chain joins TRBV5-1 and TRBJ1-4; 8 bases are a match to TRBD1. The CDR3 is 16 residues long. The trim removed 1 base at V and 3 bases at J, leaving 5 bases unmatched. Per the germline V gene, CDR1 is SGHRS and CDR2 is YFSETQ. The CDR3 nucleotides read TGCGCCAGCAGCTTGCAGGGGGCGCATCCTAATGAAAAACTGTTTTTT. This translates into CASSLQGAHPNEKLFF.

The CDR3 is CASSLGPDRNQPQHF. CDR3 sequence (DNA): TGCGCCAGCAGCTTGGGACCGGACCGCAATCAGCCCCAGCATTTT. The rearrangement links TRBV5-1 to TRBJ1-5; D unclear. Trimming pared 0 bases from V and 2 bases from J, leaving 9 bases between. This CDR3 has 15 residues. Germline V gene data show CDR1 as SGHRS and CDR2 as YFSETQ. Looking up the rest from reference TRBV5-1 and TRBJ1-5 gives the full variable domain: KAGVTQTPRYLIKTRGQQVTLSCSPISGHRSVSWYQQTPGQGLQFLFEYFSETQRNKGNFPGRFSGRQFSNSRSEMNVSTLELGDSALYLCASSLGPDRNQPQHFGDGTRLSIL.

The chain recombines TRBV18 with TRBJ1-5; unclear D gene. CDR1 is KGHSH, CDR2 LQKENI, per germline. Trimming cost V 0 bases and J 2 bases, with 11 bases left between them. The CDR3 runs 16 residues. As DNA, the CDR3 is TGTGCCAGCTCACCACCGAAGGGTCCGGGCAATCAGCCCCAGCATTTT. Residues: CASSPPKGPGNQPQHF.

The V gene is TRBV6-1, the J gene TRBJ2-7; no reliable D call. CDR3 length: 12 residues. Germline V gene sequence: CDR1 MNHNS, CDR2 SASEGT. Trimming left V 6 bases short and J 4 bases short, with 10 bases between. This chain's CDR3 is CASSPVRYEQYF. The CDR3 nucleotides read TGTGCCAGCAGCCCTGTTCGATACGAGCAGTACTTC.

This clone has ten or more counts. The chain joins TRBV7-9 to TRBJ2-7; D might be TRBD1 (5 bases). The CDR3 is 14 residues long. The V end was cut by 2 bases, the J end by 6 bases, with 14 bases between. CDR1 SEHNR and CDR2 FQNEAQ come from the germline V gene (reference sequence). The CDR3 nucleotides are TGTGCCAGCAGCTTATGGGGCAGTGGAAGCGAGCAGTACTTC. Translating gives CASSLWGSGSEQYF.

With regard to this clone: Different DNA sequences within this sample yield the same CDR3. The CDR3 here is CASRGWSNTGELFF. DNA for the CDR3: TGTGCCAGCAGGGGGTGGTCGAACACCGGGGAGCTGTTTTTT. This sequence joins TRBV28 and TRBJ2-2; D unclear. Between the trimmed V and J ends, which lost 6 bases and 0 bases, there was a span of 8 bases. The CDR3 is 14 residues long. Germline CDR1 reads MDHEN; CDR2 reads SYDVKM.

The rearrangement uses TRBV5-1 and TRBJ1-4, with a weak D call TRBD1 (6 bases). The V end lost 4 bases, the J end lost 3 bases, and 16 bases lay between the germline ends. This CDR3 is built from 16 residues. In germline, CDR1 is SGHRS, CDR2 YFSETQ. The CDR3 protein is CASSMTTGLANEKLFF. Written as DNA, the CDR3 is TGCGCCAGCAGCATGACCACAGGGTTGGCTAATGAAAAACTGTTTTTT.

The chain is built from TRBV2 and TRBJ1-1, with D unclear. V lost 8 bases, J lost 4 bases, and 26 bases lay in between. The length of the CDR3 is 17 residues. The V gene's germline CDR1 is SNHLY and CDR2 FYNNEI. The CDR3 sequence: CASGDPLRASGGTEAFF. In DNA form, the CDR3 reads TGTGCCAGCGGAGATCCCCTGAGGGCCTCGGGCGGCACTGAAGCTTTCTTT.

This sequence joins TRBV27 and TRBJ1-2, with D unresolved. The CDR3 totals 12 residues. Per the germline V gene, CDR1 is MNHEY and CDR2 is SMNVEV (reference sequence). V gave up 1 base and J gave up 4 bases, with 4 bases separating them. The CDR3 DNA sequence: TGTGCCAGCAGTTTATTTGGCTATGGCTACACCTTC. This encodes CASSLFGYGYTF.

This sequence joins TRBV19 and TRBJ2-3, with no clear D. CDR1 is LNHDA and CDR2 is SQIVND in the germline V gene (reference sequence). Trimming cost V 5 bases and J 0 bases, with 15 bases left between them. The CDR3 is 16 residues long. The CDR3 nucleotides read TGTGCCAGTAGTTCCGGTTGGGAAGTTAGCACAGATACGCAGTATTTT. Its translation is CASSSGWEVSTDTQYF.